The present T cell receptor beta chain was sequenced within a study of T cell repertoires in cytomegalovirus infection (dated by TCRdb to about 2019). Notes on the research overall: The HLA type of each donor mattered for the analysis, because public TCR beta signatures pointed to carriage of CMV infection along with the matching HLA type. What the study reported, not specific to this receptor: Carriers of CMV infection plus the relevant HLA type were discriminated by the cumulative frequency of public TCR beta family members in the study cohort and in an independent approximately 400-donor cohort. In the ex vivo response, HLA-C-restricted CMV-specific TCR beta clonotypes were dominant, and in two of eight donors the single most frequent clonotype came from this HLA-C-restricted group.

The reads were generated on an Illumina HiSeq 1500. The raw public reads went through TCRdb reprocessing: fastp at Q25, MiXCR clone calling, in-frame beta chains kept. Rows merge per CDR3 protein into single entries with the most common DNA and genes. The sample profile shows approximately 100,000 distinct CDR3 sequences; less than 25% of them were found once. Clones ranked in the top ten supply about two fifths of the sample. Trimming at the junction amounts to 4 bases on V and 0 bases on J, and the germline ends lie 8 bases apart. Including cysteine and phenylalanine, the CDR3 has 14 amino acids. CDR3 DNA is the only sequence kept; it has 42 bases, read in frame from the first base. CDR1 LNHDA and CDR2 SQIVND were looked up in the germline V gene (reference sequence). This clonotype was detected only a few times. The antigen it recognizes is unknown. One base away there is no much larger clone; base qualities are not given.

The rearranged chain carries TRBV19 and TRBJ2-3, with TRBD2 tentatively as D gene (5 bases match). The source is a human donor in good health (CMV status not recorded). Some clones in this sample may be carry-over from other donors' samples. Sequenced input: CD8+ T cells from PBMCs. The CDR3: CASSTGISTDTQYF. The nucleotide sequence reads TGTGCCAGTAGTACGGGGATCAGCACAGATACGCAGTATTTT.